The clone carrying this T cell receptor (beta chain) was counted between two and nine times. As to time point: cycle 4 day 1 (C4D1), after less than seven weeks of nivolumab. Every patient was affected by relapse after autologous stem cell transplantation, while exposure to brentuximab vedotin was not uniform. V lost 6 bases and J 1 base, leaving 7 bases between the germline ends. CDR1 MGHDK and CDR2 SYGVNS come from the germline V gene. This CDR3 spans 13 amino acids. This entry is derived from a study of PD-1 blockade in classical Hodgkin lymphoma. Profiled with immunoSEQ multiplex PCR; TCRdb holds only in-frame clones, not every one. The sample lists 25,000 to 35,000 clones; roughly 77% were seen once.

This TCR was sampled from a human donor with classical Hodgkin lymphoma. The source was peripheral blood mononuclear cells (PBMCs), collected before the fourth cycle of nivolumab. The chain is built from TRBV25-1 and TRBJ2-1; D not certain. The CDR3 reads CASSWLSYNEQFF. DNA of the CDR3: TGTGCCAGCAGCTGGCTGTCCTACAATGAGCAGTTCTTC.